Reported below is one TCR beta chain. These data are taken from a study of blood T cell repertoires in COVID-19. Study-level information: T cells, B-cell-depleted T cells, or PBMCs provided the cDNA or gDNA that served as material.

CDR1 and CDR2 from the germline V gene are SGHAT and FQNNGV. This CDR3 comprises 17 residues. J was trimmed by 0 bases and V by 5 bases; bases with no gene match: 6. Assignment of participants to cohorts was predicated upon participant-reported clinical history. In the original workflow: Amplifying reference gene primers gave estimates of nucleated cell counts. The table came from immunoSEQ multiplex PCR; TCRdb's copy has only in-frame clones and leaves some out. That table supplies the V and J calls and clone size; D and trimming were determined from the DNA. The sample contains 200,000 to 250,000 clones, about 86% of which appear only once.

This chain connects TRBV11-2 to TRBJ1-6, with 8 bases lining up with TRBD1. The source of this sequence is a woman aged 45-59 years in a cohort exposed to, infected with or recovered from COVID-19 (not recorded which). The specimen sequenced was PBMCs or T cells enriched from blood (not recorded which). The CDR3 nucleotides read TGTGCCAGCAGCCCCTCCAGGGGGCTCTCCTATAATTCACCCCTCCACTTT. Amino acids: CASSPSRGLSYNSPLHF.